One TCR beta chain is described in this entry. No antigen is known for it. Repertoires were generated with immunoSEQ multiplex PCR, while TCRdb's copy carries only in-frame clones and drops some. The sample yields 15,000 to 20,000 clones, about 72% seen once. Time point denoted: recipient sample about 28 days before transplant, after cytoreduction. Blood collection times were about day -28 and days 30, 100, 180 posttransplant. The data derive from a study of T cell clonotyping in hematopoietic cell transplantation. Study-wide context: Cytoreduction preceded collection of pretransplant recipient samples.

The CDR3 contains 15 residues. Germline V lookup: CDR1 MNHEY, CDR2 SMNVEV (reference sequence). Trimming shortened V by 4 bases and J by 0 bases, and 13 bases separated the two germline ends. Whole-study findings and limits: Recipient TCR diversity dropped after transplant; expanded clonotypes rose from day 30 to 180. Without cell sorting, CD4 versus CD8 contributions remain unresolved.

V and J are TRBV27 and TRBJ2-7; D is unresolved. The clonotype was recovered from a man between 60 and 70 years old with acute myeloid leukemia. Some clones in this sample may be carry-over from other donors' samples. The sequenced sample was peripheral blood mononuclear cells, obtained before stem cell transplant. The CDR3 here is CASSSLGKSSYEQYF. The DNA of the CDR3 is TGTGCCAGCAGTTCTCTGGGGAAGTCCTCCTACGAGCAGTACTTC.